This entry features one TCR beta chain sequence. What it recognizes is unknown. The data derive from a study of cytomegalovirus exposure and HLA in healthy donors. Points from the study as a whole: Trimming of TCR beta V- and J-genes showed a link, identified in a later analysis, to a missense DCLRE1C variant.

Primers included in the PCR were 60 Vbeta and 13 Jbeta primers. Profiling relied on immunoSEQ multiplex PCR, and the TCRdb table lists in-frame clones only, not all of them. The table shows around 100,000 clones, with roughly 85% occurring only once. Sequenced sample: PBMCs. This receptor was identified in a young man in good health and CMV-seropositive.

CDR3 nucleotide sequence: TGTGCCTGGAGTCAAGACAGGGGTAGGAGCAATCAGCCCCAGCATTTT. Protein sequence: CAWSQDRGRSNQPQHF. The chain carries TRBV30 and TRBJ1-5; TRBD1 aligns across 8 bases. The CDR3 loop spans 16 amino acids. J was trimmed by 1 base and V by 2 bases; bases with no gene match: 7. CDR1 GTSNPN and CDR2 SVGIG come from the germline V gene (reference sequence).